This T cell receptor beta chain was sequenced during a study of blood T cell repertoires in COVID-19. Overall study context: Samples taken during acute and convalescent COVID-19 were collected in the United States, Italy and Spain.

With 3 bases clipped from V and 4 bases from J, the junction kept 7 bases outside the gene matches. This CDR3 region has 15 residues. Germline CDR1 and CDR2: LNHNV and YYDKDF (reference sequence). Clones were read by immunoSEQ multiplex PCR, and TCRdb kept only the in-frame ones, dropping some. The table includes about 130,000 clones, around 89% detected once. The source of this sequence is a man aged 55-75 years with active or convalescent COVID-19. V is TRBV15 and J is TRBJ2-7; TRBD1 agrees at 9 bases. Sequencing was done on a sample of peripheral blood. The CDR3 DNA is TGTGCCACCAGCAGTATTAAGGACAGGGGTTACGAGCAGTACTTC. Translated, it gives CATSSIKDRGYEQYF.